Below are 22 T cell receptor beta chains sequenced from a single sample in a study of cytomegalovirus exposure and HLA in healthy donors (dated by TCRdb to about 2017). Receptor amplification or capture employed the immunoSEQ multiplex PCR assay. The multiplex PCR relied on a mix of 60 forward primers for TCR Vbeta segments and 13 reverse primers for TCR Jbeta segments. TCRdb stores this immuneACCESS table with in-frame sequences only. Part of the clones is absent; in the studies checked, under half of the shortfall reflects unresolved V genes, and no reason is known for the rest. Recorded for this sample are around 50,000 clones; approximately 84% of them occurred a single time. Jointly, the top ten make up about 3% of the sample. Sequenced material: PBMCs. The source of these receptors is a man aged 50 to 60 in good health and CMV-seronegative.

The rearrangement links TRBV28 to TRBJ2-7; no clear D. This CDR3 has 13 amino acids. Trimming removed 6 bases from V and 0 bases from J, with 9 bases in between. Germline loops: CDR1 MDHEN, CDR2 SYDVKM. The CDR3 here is CASSRGLSYEQYF. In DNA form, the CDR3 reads TGTGCCAGCAGCCGCGGCCTCTCCTACGAGCAGTACTTC. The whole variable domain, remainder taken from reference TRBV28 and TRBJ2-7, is DVKVTQSSRYLVKRTGEKVFLECVQDMDHENMFWYRQDPGLGLRLIYFSYDVKMKEKGDIPEGYSVSREKKERFSLILESASTNQTSMYLCASSRGLSYEQYFGPGTRLTVT.

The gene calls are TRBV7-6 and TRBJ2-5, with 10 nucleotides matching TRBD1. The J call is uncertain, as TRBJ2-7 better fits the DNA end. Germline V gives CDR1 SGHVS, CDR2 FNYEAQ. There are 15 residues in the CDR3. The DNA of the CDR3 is TGTGCCAGCAGCTTAGGTGACAGGGGGCCCTACGAGCAGTACTTC. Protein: CASSLGDRGPYEQYF.

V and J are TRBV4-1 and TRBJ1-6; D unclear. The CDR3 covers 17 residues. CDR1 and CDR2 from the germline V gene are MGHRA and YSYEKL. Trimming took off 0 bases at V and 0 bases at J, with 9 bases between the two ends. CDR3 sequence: CASSQDPGSSYNSPLHF. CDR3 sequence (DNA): TGCGCCAGCAGCCAAGACCCAGGAAGCTCCTATAATTCACCCCTCCACTTT.

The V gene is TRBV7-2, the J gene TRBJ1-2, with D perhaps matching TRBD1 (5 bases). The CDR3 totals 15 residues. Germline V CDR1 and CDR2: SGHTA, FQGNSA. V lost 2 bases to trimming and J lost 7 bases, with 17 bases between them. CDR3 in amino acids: CASSLSAGLPGGYTF. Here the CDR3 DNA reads TGTGCCAGCAGCTTATCCGCAGGGTTGCCGGGTGGCTACACCTTC.

The CDR3 sequence: CASSLRGGAGADTQYF. CDR3 DNA: TGTGCCAGCAGCTTACGTGGGGGGGCGGGTGCAGATACGCAGTATTTT. The chain links TRBV7-3 to TRBJ2-3, with D possibly matching TRBD2 (7 bases). Germline assignment: CDR1 SGHTA and CDR2 FQGTGA. V was clipped by 2 bases and J by 4 bases, with 16 bases between them. CDR3 size: 16 residues.

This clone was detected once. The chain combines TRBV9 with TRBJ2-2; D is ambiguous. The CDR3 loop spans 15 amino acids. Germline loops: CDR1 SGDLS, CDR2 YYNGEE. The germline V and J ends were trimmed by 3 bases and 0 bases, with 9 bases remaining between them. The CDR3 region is CASSDSIANTGELFF. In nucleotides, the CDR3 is TGTGCCAGCAGCGACTCAATCGCGAACACCGGGGAGCTGTTTTTT.

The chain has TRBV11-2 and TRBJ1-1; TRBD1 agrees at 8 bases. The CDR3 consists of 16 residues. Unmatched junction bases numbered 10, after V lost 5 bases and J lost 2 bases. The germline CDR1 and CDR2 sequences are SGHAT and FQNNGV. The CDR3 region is CASSPRQGPQNTEAFF. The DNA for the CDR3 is TGTGCCAGCAGCCCGAGACAGGGGCCCCAAAACACTGAAGCTTTCTTT.

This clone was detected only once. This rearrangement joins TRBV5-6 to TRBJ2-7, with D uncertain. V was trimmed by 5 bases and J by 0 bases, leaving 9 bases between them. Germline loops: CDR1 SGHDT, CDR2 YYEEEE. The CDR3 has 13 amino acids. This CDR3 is CASRRRSSYEQYF. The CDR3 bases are TGTGCCAGCAGGCGACGGAGCTCCTACGAGCAGTACTTC.

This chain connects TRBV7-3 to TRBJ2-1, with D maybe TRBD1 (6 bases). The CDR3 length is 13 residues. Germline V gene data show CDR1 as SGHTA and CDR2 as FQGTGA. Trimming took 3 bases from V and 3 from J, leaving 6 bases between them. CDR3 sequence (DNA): TGTGCCAGCAGCTTGACAGGCTACAATGAGCAGTTCTTC. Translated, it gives CASSLTGYNEQFF.

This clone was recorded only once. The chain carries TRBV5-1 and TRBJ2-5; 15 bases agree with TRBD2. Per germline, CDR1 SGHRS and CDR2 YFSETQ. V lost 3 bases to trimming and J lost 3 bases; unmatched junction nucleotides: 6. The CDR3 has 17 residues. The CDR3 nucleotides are TGCGCCAGCAGCTGGACTAGCGGGGGGGCAACCAAAGAGACCCAGTACTTC. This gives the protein CASSWTSGGATKETQYF.

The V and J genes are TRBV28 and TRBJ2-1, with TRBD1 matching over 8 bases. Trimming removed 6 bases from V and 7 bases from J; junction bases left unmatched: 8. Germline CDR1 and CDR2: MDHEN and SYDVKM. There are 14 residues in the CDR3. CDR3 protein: CASRTRGRENEQFF. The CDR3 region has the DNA TGTGCCAGCAGAACCAGGGGGCGCGAGAATGAGCAGTTCTTC.

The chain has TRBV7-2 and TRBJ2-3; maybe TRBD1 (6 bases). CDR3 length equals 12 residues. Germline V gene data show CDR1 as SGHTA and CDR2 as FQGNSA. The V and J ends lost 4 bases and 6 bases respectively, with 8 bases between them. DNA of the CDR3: TGTGCCAGCAGCTACACAGGGGATACGCAGTATTTT. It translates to CASSYTGDTQYF.

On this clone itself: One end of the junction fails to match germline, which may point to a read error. CDR3 in DNA: TGTGCCATCAGTGAGGCGGGGGGGGTTCAAGATATGCAGTATTTT. Protein sequence: CAISEAGGVQDMQYF. V gene TRBV10-3 combines with J gene TRBJ2-3; 9 bases are a match to TRBD2. Germline V lookup: CDR1 ENHRY, CDR2 SYGVKD. The CDR3 spans 15 residues.

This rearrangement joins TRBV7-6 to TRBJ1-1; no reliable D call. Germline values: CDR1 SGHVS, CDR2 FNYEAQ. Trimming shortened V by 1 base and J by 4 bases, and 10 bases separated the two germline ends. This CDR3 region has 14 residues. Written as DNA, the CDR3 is TGTGCCAGCAGCTTAGTAGCCGGGAGCACTGAAGCTTTCTTT. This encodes CASSLVAGSTEAFF.

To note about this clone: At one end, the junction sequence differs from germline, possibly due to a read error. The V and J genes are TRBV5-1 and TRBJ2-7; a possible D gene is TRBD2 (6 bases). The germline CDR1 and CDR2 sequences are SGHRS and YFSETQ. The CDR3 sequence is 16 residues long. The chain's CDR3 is CASSLTPGLRPYEQCF. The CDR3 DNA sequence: TGCGCCAGCAGCTTAACCCCGGGACTTCGTCCCTACGAGCAGTGCTTC.

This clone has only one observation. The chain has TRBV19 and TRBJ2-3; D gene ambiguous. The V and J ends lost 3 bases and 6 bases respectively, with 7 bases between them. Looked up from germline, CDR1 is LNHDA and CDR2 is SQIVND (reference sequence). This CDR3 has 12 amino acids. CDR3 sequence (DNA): TGTGCCAGTAGTATGCGGTGGGATACGCAGTATTTT. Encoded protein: CASSMRWDTQYF.

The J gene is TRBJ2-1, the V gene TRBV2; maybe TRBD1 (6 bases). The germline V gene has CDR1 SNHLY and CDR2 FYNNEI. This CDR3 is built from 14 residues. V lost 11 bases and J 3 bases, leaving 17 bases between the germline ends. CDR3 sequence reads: CASMTRGGYNEQFF. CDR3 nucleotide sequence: TGTGCCTCAATGACCAGGGGCGGCTACAATGAGCAGTTCTTC.

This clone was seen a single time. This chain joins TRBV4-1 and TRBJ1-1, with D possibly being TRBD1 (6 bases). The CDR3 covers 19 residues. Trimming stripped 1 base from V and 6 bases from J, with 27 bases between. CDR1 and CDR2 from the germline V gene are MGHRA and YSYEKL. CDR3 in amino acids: CASSQVGGVTGHLISEAFF. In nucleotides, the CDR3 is TGCGCCAGCAGCCAAGTGGGGGGGGTCACGGGACATCTTATCTCTGAAGCTTTCTTT.

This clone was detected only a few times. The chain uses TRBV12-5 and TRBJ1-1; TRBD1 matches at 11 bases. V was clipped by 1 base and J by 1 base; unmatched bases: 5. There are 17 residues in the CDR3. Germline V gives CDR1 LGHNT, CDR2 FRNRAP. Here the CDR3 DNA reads TGTGCTAGTGGTTTGGACTCCGGGACAGGGGGGAACACTGAAGCTTTCTTT. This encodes CASGLDSGTGGNTEAFF.

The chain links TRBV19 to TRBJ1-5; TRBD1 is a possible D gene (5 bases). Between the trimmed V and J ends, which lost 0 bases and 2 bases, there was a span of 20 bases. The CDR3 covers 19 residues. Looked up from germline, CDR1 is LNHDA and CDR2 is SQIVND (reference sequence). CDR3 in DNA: TGTGCCAGTAGTATAGACTCAGTCCCGGGGGGGTCGGGCAATCAGCCCCAGCATTTT. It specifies CASSIDSVPGGSGNQPQHF.

The CDR3 protein is CASSYSGQGWDEQYF. Here the CDR3 DNA reads TGTGCCAGCAGTTACTCTGGACAGGGGTGGGACGAGCAGTACTTC. The rearrangement uses TRBV6-5 and TRBJ2-7; the match to TRBD1 covers 9 bases. Germline V lookup: CDR1 MNHEY, CDR2 SVGAGI. The CDR3 has 15 amino acids. Germline trimming cut 0 bases from V and 5 bases from J; bases unmatched to any gene: 5.

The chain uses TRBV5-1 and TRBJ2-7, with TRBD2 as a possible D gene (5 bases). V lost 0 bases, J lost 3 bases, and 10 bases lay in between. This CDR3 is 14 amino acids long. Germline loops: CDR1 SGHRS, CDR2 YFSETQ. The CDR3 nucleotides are TGCGCCAGCAGCTTGGCCGGGGATTTCTACGAGCAGTACTTC. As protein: CASSLAGDFYEQYF.